The present T cell receptor (beta chain) was sequenced within a study of T cell responses to AZD1222 COVID-19 vaccine. CDR1 is SGHNT and CDR2 is YENEEA in the germline V gene. The CDR3 loop spans 16 amino acids. V was cut by 4 bases and J by 2 bases, with 16 bases left in between. In regard to this clone: Antigen unknown.

Assay: immunoSEQ multiplex PCR; the TCRdb copy retains only in-frame clones and omits some. Of 80,000 or so clones listed, about nine tenths are singletons. Study results and limitations: Among AZD1222 vaccinees, only 5 to 7 were seropositive at baseline. Dominant CD4 TCR responses targeted spike regions 160-218 and 743-854.

This sequence joins TRBV11-3 and TRBJ2-3; a weak D match, TRBD2 (6 bases). Sequenced material: peripheral blood, taken on day 0 of AZD1222 vaccination. The receptor was isolated from an adult in good health. The CDR3 reads CASSSISGELTDTQYF. DNA of the CDR3: TGTGCCAGCAGCTCAATTTCGGGGGAACTCACAGATACGCAGTATTTT.